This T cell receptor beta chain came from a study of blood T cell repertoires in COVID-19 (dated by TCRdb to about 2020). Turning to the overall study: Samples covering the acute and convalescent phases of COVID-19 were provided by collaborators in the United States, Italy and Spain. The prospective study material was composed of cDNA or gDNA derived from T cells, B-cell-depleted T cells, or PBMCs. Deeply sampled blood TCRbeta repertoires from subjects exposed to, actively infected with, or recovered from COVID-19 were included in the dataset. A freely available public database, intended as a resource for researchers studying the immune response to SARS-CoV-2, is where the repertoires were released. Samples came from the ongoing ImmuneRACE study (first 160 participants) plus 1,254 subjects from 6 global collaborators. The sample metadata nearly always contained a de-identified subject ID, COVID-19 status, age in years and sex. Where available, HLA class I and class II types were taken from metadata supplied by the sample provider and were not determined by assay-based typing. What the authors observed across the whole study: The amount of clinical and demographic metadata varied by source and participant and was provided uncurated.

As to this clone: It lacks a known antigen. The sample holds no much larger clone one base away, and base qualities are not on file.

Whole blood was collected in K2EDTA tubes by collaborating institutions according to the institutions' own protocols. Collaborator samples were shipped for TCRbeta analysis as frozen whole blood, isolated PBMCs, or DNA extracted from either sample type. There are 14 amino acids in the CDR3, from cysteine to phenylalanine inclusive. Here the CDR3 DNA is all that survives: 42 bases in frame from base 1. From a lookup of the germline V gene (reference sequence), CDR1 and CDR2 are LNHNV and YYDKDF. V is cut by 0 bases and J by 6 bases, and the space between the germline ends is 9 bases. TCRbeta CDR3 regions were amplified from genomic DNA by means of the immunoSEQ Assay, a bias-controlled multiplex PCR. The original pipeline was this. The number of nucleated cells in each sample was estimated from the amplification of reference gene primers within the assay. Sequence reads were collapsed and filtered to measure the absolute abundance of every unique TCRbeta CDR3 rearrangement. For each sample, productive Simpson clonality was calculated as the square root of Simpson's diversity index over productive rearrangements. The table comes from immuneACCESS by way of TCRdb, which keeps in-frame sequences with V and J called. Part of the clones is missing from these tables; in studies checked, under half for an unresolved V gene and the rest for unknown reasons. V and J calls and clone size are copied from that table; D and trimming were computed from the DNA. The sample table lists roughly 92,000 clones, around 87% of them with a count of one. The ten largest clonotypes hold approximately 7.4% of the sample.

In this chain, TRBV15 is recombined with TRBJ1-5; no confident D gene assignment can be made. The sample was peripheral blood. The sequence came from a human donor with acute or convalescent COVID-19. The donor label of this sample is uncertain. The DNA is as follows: TGTGCCACCAGCAGAGATCCGGGAAGTCAGCCCCAGCATTTT. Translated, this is CATSRDPGSQPQHF.